A selection of T cell receptor beta chains follows, all from one sample in a study of blood T cell repertoires in COVID-19. The protocol was immunoSEQ multiplex PCR, while the TCRdb copy is restricted to in-frame clones and leaves out a portion. Of about 280,000 clones in the sample, 65% to 90% are singletons; the top ten hold 5.1%. The sequenced sample consisted of peripheral blood. The receptors here all came from a man aged 50-60 years with active or convalescent COVID-19. Both conserved end residues are part of each CDR3. The order of the fields is J gene, D gene, V gene, clone size, CDR3 DNA, CDR3 protein. A D gene is named only where the DNA matches it firmly. Some rows have no size entry. The others give once, few or many, or a class for an expanded clone.

j_gene: TRBJ2-7; d_gene: TRBD1; v_gene: TRBV6-4; abundance: once; CDR3nt: TGTGCCGGAAACGGGACAGGGCCCTCCTACGAGCAGTACTTC; CDR3aa: CAGNGTGPSYEQYF
j_gene: TRBJ1-1; d_gene: NA; v_gene: TRBV30; abundance: NA; CDR3nt: TGTGCCTGGAGTGTACAGGGTAGGCCTGAAGCTTTCTTT; CDR3aa: CAWSVQGRPEAFF
j_gene: TRBJ2-2; d_gene: NA; v_gene: TRBV7-9; abundance: NA; CDR3nt: TGTGCCAGCAGCTTAAAGCGGATCAGGGGAAACGACACCGGGGAGCTGTTTTTT; CDR3aa: CASSLKRIRGNDTGELFF
j_gene: TRBJ2-1; d_gene: TRBD1; v_gene: TRBV5-4; abundance: NA; CDR3nt: TGTGCCAGCAGCTTCTCCACAGGGGCCCTAACCAATGAGCAGTTCTTC; CDR3aa: CASSFSTGALTNEQFF
j_gene: TRBJ2-1; d_gene: NA; v_gene: TRBV9; abundance: NA; CDR3nt: TGTGCCAGCAGCTATTCCAGCGGGTCCTACAATGAGCAGTTCTTC; CDR3aa: CASSYSSGSYNEQFF
j_gene: TRBJ2-2; d_gene: TRBD1; v_gene: TRBV7-2; abundance: NA; CDR3nt: TGTGCCAGCAGCTCGGGGAGGACAGGGTTCACCGGGGAGCTGTTTTTT; CDR3aa: CASSSGRTGFTGELFF
j_gene: TRBJ1-2; d_gene: NA; v_gene: TRBV6-6; abundance: NA; CDR3nt: TGTGCCAGCACCAAGGGGAGGGGCTTGGATGGCTACACCTTC; CDR3aa: CASTKGRGLDGYTF
j_gene: TRBJ1-1; d_gene: NA; v_gene: TRBV6-5; abundance: NA; CDR3nt: TGTGCCAGCAGGTGGGGGCATGAAGCTTTCTTT; CDR3aa: CASRWGHEAFF
j_gene: TRBJ2-1; d_gene: TRBD2; v_gene: TRBV7-8; abundance: NA; CDR3nt: TGTGCCAGCAGTCCCTCAGTCCTAGCGGGAGCGTCCGGGTTCTTC; CDR3aa: CASSPSVLAGASGFF
j_gene: TRBJ1-1; d_gene: NA; v_gene: TRBV4-1; abundance: NA; CDR3nt: TGCGCCAGCAGCCACCACCAGGTCCCTGAAGCTTTCTTT; CDR3aa: CASSHHQVPEAFF
j_gene: TRBJ2-2; d_gene: NA; v_gene: TRBV3-1/TRBV3-2; abundance: NA; CDR3nt: TGTGCCGGGTCAAGGGGTAACACCGGGGAGCTGTTTTTT; CDR3aa: CAGSRGNTGELFF
j_gene: TRBJ2-1; d_gene: TRBD2; v_gene: TRBV5-1; abundance: NA; CDR3nt: TGCGCCAGCACGACTAGCGGGGGACGCAATGAGCAGTTCTTC; CDR3aa: CASTTSGGRNEQFF
j_gene: TRBJ1-1; d_gene: NA; v_gene: TRBV18; abundance: few; CDR3nt: TGTGCCAGCTCACCCACTGAAGGAGGGGAGAACACTGAAGCTTTCTTT; CDR3aa: CASSPTEGGENTEAFF
j_gene: TRBJ2-7; d_gene: TRBD1; v_gene: TRBV14; abundance: NA; CDR3nt: TGTGCCAGCAGCCTAATCGGACAGGGGGCCCACGAGCAGTACTTC; CDR3aa: CASSLIGQGAHEQYF
j_gene: TRBJ1-1; d_gene: NA; v_gene: TRBV5-1; abundance: NA; CDR3nt: TGCGCCAGCAGCTTGGGAACAGGCACGAACACTGAAGCTTTCTTT; CDR3aa: CASSLGTGTNTEAFF
j_gene: TRBJ2-7; d_gene: NA; v_gene: TRBV5-6; abundance: NA; CDR3nt: TGTGCCAGCAGCTTGGGAGGATTCTCCTACGAGCAGTACTTC; CDR3aa: CASSLGGFSYEQYF
j_gene: TRBJ1-3; d_gene: TRBD1; v_gene: TRBV7-2; abundance: NA; CDR3nt: TGTGCCAGCAGCGGACAGACAGGGCGGTCTGCTGGAAACACCATATATTTT; CDR3aa: CASSGQTGRSAGNTIYF
j_gene: TRBJ1-2; d_gene: NA; v_gene: TRBV4-1; abundance: few; CDR3nt: TGCGCCAGCAGCCCGGACAGCGGGGTGTATGGCTACACCTTC; CDR3aa: CASSPDSGVYGYTF
j_gene: TRBJ2-1; d_gene: NA; v_gene: TRBV20-1; abundance: NA; CDR3nt: TGCAGTGCTAGTTTTGCCGACGGGAGCTCCTACAATGAGCAGTTCTTC; CDR3aa: CSASFADGSSYNEQFF
j_gene: TRBJ2-3; d_gene: TRBD2; v_gene: TRBV5-1; abundance: NA; CDR3nt: TGCGCCAGCAGCTTGGCCAAAGGAGCCCTAGCGGGAGATACGCAGTATTTT; CDR3aa: CASSLAKGALAGDTQYF
j_gene: TRBJ1-1; d_gene: NA; v_gene: TRBV9; abundance: NA; CDR3nt: TGTGCCAGCAGCGTAGATCCGGGAATGAACACTGAAGCTTTCTTT; CDR3aa: CASSVDPGMNTEAFF
j_gene: TRBJ2-1; d_gene: TRBD2; v_gene: TRBV11-2; abundance: NA; CDR3nt: TGTGCCAGCAGCTTAGGGACTAGCGGGAGCGGATTTTTGTTCTTC; CDR3aa: CASSLGTSGSGFLFF
j_gene: TRBJ1-3; d_gene: NA; v_gene: TRBV5-4; abundance: NA; CDR3nt: TGTGCCAGCAGCTTGTTAGATGCTGGAAACACCATATATTTT; CDR3aa: CASSLLDAGNTIYF
j_gene: TRBJ2-7; d_gene: NA; v_gene: TRBV12-3/TRBV12-4; abundance: NA; CDR3nt: TGTGCCAGCACCTTAGGGGGGGCGGGCGAGCAGTACTTC; CDR3aa: CASTLGGAGEQYF
j_gene: TRBJ2-1; d_gene: TRBD2; v_gene: TRBV7-3; abundance: NA; CDR3nt: TGTGCCAGCAGCTTCATAGCGGGAGCCTCCTACAATGAGCAGTTCTTC; CDR3aa: CASSFIAGASYNEQFF
j_gene: TRBJ1-2; d_gene: NA; v_gene: TRBV29-1; abundance: few; CDR3nt: TGCAGCGTTGGAGTTGTACAGGCGACCAACTATGGCTACACCTTC; CDR3aa: CSVGVVQATNYGYTF
j_gene: TRBJ2-3; d_gene: NA; v_gene: TRBV7-3; abundance: NA; CDR3nt: TGTGCCAGCAGCCAACAGGGCCCAGATACGCAGTATTTT; CDR3aa: CASSQQGPDTQYF
j_gene: TRBJ1-6; d_gene: TRBD1; v_gene: TRBV27; abundance: medium-sized; CDR3nt: TGTGCCAGCAGTTTGGTCAGGGGGAATTCACCCCTCCACTTT; CDR3aa: CASSLVRGNSPLHF
j_gene: TRBJ1-1; d_gene: TRBD1; v_gene: TRBV12-5; abundance: NA; CDR3nt: TGTGCTAGTGGCGTGACAGGGGGAAACACTGAAGCTTTCTTT; CDR3aa: CASGVTGGNTEAFF
j_gene: TRBJ1-2; d_gene: TRBD1; v_gene: TRBV5-4; abundance: NA; CDR3nt: TGTGCCAGCAGCTTAAGACTCCCGGGACAGGGCGCCGGCTACACCTTC; CDR3aa: CASSLRLPGQGAGYTF
j_gene: TRBJ2-2; d_gene: TRBD1; v_gene: TRBV28; abundance: NA; CDR3nt: TGTGCCAGCGAGAGATCCGGGACAGGGGATGGGGAGCTGTTTTTT; CDR3aa: CASERSGTGDGELFF
j_gene: TRBJ2-1; d_gene: TRBD2; v_gene: TRBV29-1; abundance: once; CDR3nt: TGCAGCGTCCGCCGGGGCGGGAGTAATGAGCAGTTCTTC; CDR3aa: CSVRRGGSNEQFF
j_gene: TRBJ1-1; d_gene: NA; v_gene: TRBV19; abundance: NA; CDR3nt: TGTGCCAGTAGTATGGCTCTGGCGGGGCGAGGTCGAACTGAAGCTTTCTTT; CDR3aa: CASSMALAGRGRTEAFF
j_gene: TRBJ2-7; d_gene: NA; v_gene: TRBV14; abundance: NA; CDR3nt: TGTGCCAGCAGCCGCGCCAGGGGGGACCACGAGCAGTACTTC; CDR3aa: CASSRARGDHEQYF
j_gene: TRBJ1-5; d_gene: NA; v_gene: TRBV3-1/TRBV3-2; abundance: NA; CDR3nt: TGTGCCAGCAGCCACCAGGGGAACAATCAGCCCCAGCATTTT; CDR3aa: CASSHQGNNQPQHF
j_gene: TRBJ1-1; d_gene: TRBD1; v_gene: TRBV5-1; abundance: NA; CDR3nt: TGCGCCAGCAGCTTGGACCTATACGCCTACAGGGGCAACACTGAAGCTTTCTTT; CDR3aa: CASSLDLYAYRGNTEAFF
j_gene: TRBJ2-7; d_gene: TRBD2; v_gene: TRBV7-2; abundance: once; CDR3nt: TGTGCCAGCAGCGTCAGTTGGACTAGCGAGCAGTACTTC; CDR3aa: CASSVSWTSEQYF
j_gene: TRBJ1-2; d_gene: TRBD1; v_gene: TRBV4-2; abundance: NA; CDR3nt: TGTGCCAGCAGCCGCGAGCAGGGGGCGGTCTATGGCTACACCTTC; CDR3aa: CASSREQGAVYGYTF
j_gene: TRBJ1-1; d_gene: TRBD1; v_gene: TRBV29-1; abundance: NA; CDR3nt: TGCAGCGTTGGGTGGACAGGGGTTTCTGAAGCTTTCTTT; CDR3aa: CSVGWTGVSEAFF
j_gene: TRBJ2-1; d_gene: TRBD2; v_gene: TRBV5-1; abundance: NA; CDR3nt: TGCGCCAGCAGCTTGGCCGTCACAGCGGGAGTGGGGCGTGAGCAGTTCTTC; CDR3aa: CASSLAVTAGVGREQFF
j_gene: TRBJ1-4; d_gene: NA; v_gene: TRBV12-3/TRBV12-4; abundance: NA; CDR3nt: TGTGCCAGCAGTTTAAGGACACAGCTTTTGTTTTTT; CDR3aa: CASSLRTQLLFF
j_gene: TRBJ2-6; d_gene: NA; v_gene: TRBV7-3; abundance: NA; CDR3nt: TGTGCCAGCAGCCCGTCCTTGGGGGCCAACGTCCTGACTTTC; CDR3aa: CASSPSLGANVLTF
j_gene: TRBJ2-3; d_gene: NA; v_gene: TRBV7-9; abundance: NA; CDR3nt: TGTGCCAGCAGCTTAGGACAGGCTAGCACAGATACGCAGTATTTT; CDR3aa: CASSLGQASTDTQYF
j_gene: TRBJ2-1; d_gene: TRBD1; v_gene: TRBV5-1; abundance: NA; CDR3nt: TGCGCCAGCAGGGGAGGACAGGGGTCCCTGAGCTCCTACAATGAGCAGTTCTTC; CDR3aa: CASRGGQGSLSSYNEQFF
j_gene: TRBJ2-7; d_gene: TRBD1; v_gene: TRBV5-1; abundance: NA; CDR3nt: TGCGCCAGCAGCTTTGAGGGGGCAGGGGACGAGCAGTACTTC; CDR3aa: CASSFEGAGDEQYF
j_gene: TRBJ2-1; d_gene: TRBD2; v_gene: TRBV2; abundance: NA; CDR3nt: TGTGCCAGCAGTGAAGCCGGGACTAGCGGGAACCATGAGCAGTTCTTC; CDR3aa: CASSEAGTSGNHEQFF
j_gene: TRBJ1-5; d_gene: NA; v_gene: TRBV28; abundance: NA; CDR3nt: TGTGCCAGCACGATCACCGCAGATCAGCCCCAGCATTTT; CDR3aa: CASTITADQPQHF
j_gene: TRBJ2-1; d_gene: NA; v_gene: TRBV29-1; abundance: NA; CDR3nt: TGCAGCGTTGAGACGCAGGACAAACGGGAGGAGCAGTTCTTC; CDR3aa: CSVETQDKREEQFF
j_gene: TRBJ2-6; d_gene: NA; v_gene: TRBV7-9; abundance: NA; CDR3nt: TGTGCCAGCAGCTTACGGGTTAGCTCTGGGGCCAACGTCCTGACTTTC; CDR3aa: CASSLRVSSGANVLTF
j_gene: TRBJ2-5; d_gene: TRBD2; v_gene: TRBV4-1; abundance: NA; CDR3nt: TGCGCCAGCAGCCCCCGGCTAGCGGCCAAGGAGACCCAGTACTTC; CDR3aa: CASSPRLAAKETQYF
j_gene: TRBJ2-3; d_gene: NA; v_gene: TRBV3-1/TRBV3-2; abundance: NA; CDR3nt: TGTGCCAGCAGCCACTGGGGCAGCCCCCGAGCGGATACGCAGTATTTT; CDR3aa: CASSHWGSPRADTQYF